This T cell receptor (beta chain) was captured by sequencing in a study of blood T cell repertoires in COVID-19. Looking at the study overall: Material from acute and convalescent COVID-19 was sourced from the United States, Italy and Spain. The cDNA or gDNA used as material had been derived from T cells, B-cell-depleted T cells, or PBMCs.

Some clones are missing from TCRdb's copy, which holds only in-frame ones; the method was immunoSEQ multiplex PCR. This table has about 97,000 clones, 70% to 90% appearing once. Germline CDR1 is SGHTA and CDR2 is FQGNSA. J gave up 3 bases and V 6 bases, and 5 bases lay outside the gene matches. The CDR3 totals 15 residues. Input material: peripheral blood. The J gene is TRBJ2-6, the V gene TRBV7-2, with TRBD1 matching over 7 bases. The TCR was taken from a man aged 35-49 years with active or convalescent COVID-19. The CDR3 DNA sequence: TGTGCCAGCAGTGACCAGGGGGTTGGGGCCAACGTCCTGACTTTC. Translating it yields CASSDQGVGANVLTF.